A selection of T cell receptor beta chains follows, all from one sample in a study of early T cells in non-severe SARS-CoV-2 infection. TCRdb reprocessed the 5' RACE reads via MiXCR and lists one record per CDR3 protein. The sample yields tens of thousands of distinct CDR3 sequences, approximately 8% seen once. This sample comprised whole blood, obtained at baseline. The receptors come from an adult who was a healthcare worker with PCR-confirmed SARS-CoV-2 infection or an uninfected control (not recorded which). The CDR3 runs from the conserved cysteine through the conserved F or W. Fields, in order: V gene, clone size, J gene, D gene, CDR3 protein, CDR3 DNA. The D gene is left open where the match is weak. A row's size may be missing; if present it is once, few, many or a size class.

V: TRBV2
size: few
J: TRBJ2-5
D: .
CDR3: CASSERGPGTQYF
DNA: TGTGCCAGCAGTGAAAGGGGCCCGGGGACCCAGTACTTC

V: TRBV7-3
size: many
J: TRBJ2-1
D: .
CDR3: CASVVDGYNEQFF
DNA: TGTGCCAGCGTAGTGGACGGTTACAATGAGCAGTTCTTC

V: TRBV24-1
size: few
J: TRBJ2-7
D: TRBD1
CDR3: CATSDFGDSYEQYF
DNA: TGTGCCACCAGTGATTTCGGGGACAGCTACGAGCAGTACTTC

V: TRBV7-9
size: many
J: TRBJ2-1
D: TRBD1
CDR3: CASSSRDRGRNEQFF
DNA: TGTGCCAGCAGCTCCCGGGACAGGGGGCGCAATGAGCAGTTCTTC

V: TRBV3-1
size: few
J: TRBJ2-7
D: .
CDR3: CASSPALSGKLSYEQYF
DNA: TGTGCCAGCAGTCCCGCCTTGAGTGGGAAACTCTCCTACGAGCAGTACTTC

V: TRBV20-1
size: .
J: TRBJ2-7
D: .
CDR3: CSARDPVRGHEQYF
DNA: TGCAGTGCTAGAGATCCGGTCAGGGGCCACGAGCAGTACTTC

V: TRBV6-5
size: many
J: TRBJ2-6
D: .
CDR3: CASSYSLHSGANVLTF
DNA: TGTGCCAGCAGTTACTCTCTACACTCTGGGGCCAACGTCCTGACTTTC

V: TRBV6-5
size: .
J: TRBJ2-1
D: TRBD1
CDR3: CASRRDRGLNEQFF
DNA: TGTGCCAGCAGAAGGGACAGGGGGTTAAATGAGCAGTTCTTC

V: TRBV20-1
size: many
J: TRBJ2-7
D: TRBD2
CDR3: CSASSSGGLEQYF
DNA: TGCAGTGCTAGTTCTAGCGGGGGGCTGGAGCAGTACTTC

V: TRBV2
size: .
J: TRBJ2-3
D: TRBD1
CDR3: CASRRQGVGDTQYF
DNA: TGTGCCAGCAGAAGACAGGGGGTTGGGGATACGCAGTATTTT

V: TRBV7-9
size: .
J: TRBJ2-3
D: TRBD2
CDR3: CASSLALRLAADTQYF
DNA: TGTGCCAGCAGCTTAGCGCTAAGACTAGCTGCAGATACGCAGTATTTT

V: TRBV4-1
size: many
J: TRBJ2-5
D: TRBD2
CDR3: CASSQVPSGETQYF
DNA: TGCGCCAGCAGCCAAGTACCTAGCGGAGAGACCCAGTACTTC

V: TRBV20-1
size: few
J: TRBJ2-1
D: .
CDR3: CSARQVANSYNEQFF
DNA: TGCAGTGCTAGACAGGTCGCCAACTCCTACAATGAGCAGTTCTTC

V: TRBV6-5
size: many
J: TRBJ2-7
D: .
CDR3: CASKLMQSSYEQYF
DNA: TGTGCCAGCAAATTAATGCAGAGCTCCTACGAGCAGTACTTC

V: TRBV5-4
size: .
J: TRBJ2-7
D: .
CDR3: CASSLTGGRYEQYF
DNA: TGTGCCAGCAGCTTAACCGGCGGCAGGTACGAGCAGTACTTC

V: TRBV5-6
size: .
J: TRBJ2-7
D: .
CDR3: CASSLRAGIYEQYF
DNA: TGTGCCAGCAGCCTCCGGGCGGGCATATACGAGCAGTACTTC

V: TRBV18
size: .
J: TRBJ2-1
D: .
CDR3: CASSPGYEEQFF
DNA: TGTGCCAGCTCCCCCGGGTACGAGGAGCAGTTCTTC

V: TRBV20-1
size: .
J: TRBJ2-4
D: TRBD2
CDR3: CSALGLAGGLAKNIQYF
DNA: TGCAGTGCCCTGGGACTAGCGGGAGGGCTGGCCAAAAACATTCAGTACTTC

V: TRBV20-1
size: few
J: TRBJ2-5
D: .
CDR3: CSARDARTVVKETQYF
DNA: TGCAGTGCTAGAGACGCAAGGACGGTTGTCAAAGAGACCCAGTACTTC

V: TRBV25-1
size: .
J: TRBJ2-7
D: TRBD1
CDR3: CASSEFSGTGGAEQYF
DNA: TGTGCCAGCAGTGAATTTTCCGGGACAGGGGGCGCCGAGCAGTACTTC

V: TRBV10-2
size: few
J: TRBJ2-7
D: .
CDR3: CASSETKSSYEQYF
DNA: TGCGCCAGCAGTGAAACCAAGTCTTCCTACGAGCAGTACTTC

V: TRBV12-3/TRBV12-4
size: .
J: TRBJ1-6
D: TRBD1
CDR3: CASRTQGSPLHF
DNA: TGTGCCAGCAGGACACAGGGGTCCCCCCTCCACTTT

V: TRBV7-9
size: .
J: TRBJ2-2
D: TRBD1
CDR3: CASSQGPGQVSPGELFF
DNA: TGTGCCAGCAGTCAAGGTCCGGGACAGGTTTCTCCCGGGGAGCTGTTTTTT

V: TRBV2
size: .
J: TRBJ2-2
D: TRBD1
CDR3: CASIPRGTGYTGELFF
DNA: TGTGCCAGCATCCCCCGGGGGACAGGGTATACCGGGGAGCTGTTTTTT

V: TRBV30
size: few
J: TRBJ1-4
D: .
CDR3: CAWSHPMDEKLFF
DNA: TGTGCCTGGAGCCATCCCATGGATGAAAAACTGTTTTTT

V: TRBV5-4
size: few
J: TRBJ2-7
D: .
CDR3: CASSFQGSHEQYF
DNA: TGTGCCAGCAGCTTCCAGGGTTCCCACGAGCAGTACTTC

V: TRBV6-2/TRBV6-3
size: few
J: TRBJ2-7
D: .
CDR3: CAITPAGPHSYEQYF
DNA: TGTGCCATCACCCCAGCCGGACCCCACTCCTACGAGCAGTACTTC

V: TRBV2
size: many
J: TRBJ1-6
D: TRBD1
CDR3: CASMRTGRSPLHF
DNA: TGTGCCAGCATGCGGACAGGGAGATCACCCCTCCACTTT

V: TRBV3-1
size: many
J: TRBJ2-5
D: .
CDR3: CASSPSVRAGYQETQYF
DNA: TGTGCCAGCAGCCCCTCAGTAAGGGCTGGTTATCAGGAGACCCAGTACTTC

V: TRBV4-1
size: few
J: TRBJ1-6
D: .
CDR3: CASSQATALNNSPLHF
DNA: TGCGCCAGCAGCCAAGCGACCGCCCTTAATAATTCACCCCTCCACTTT

V: TRBV6-1
size: few
J: TRBJ2-5
D: .
CDR3: CASGLRNQETQYF
DNA: TGTGCCAGCGGGCTGAGGAACCAAGAGACCCAGTACTTC

V: TRBV19
size: many
J: TRBJ1-1
D: TRBD1
CDR3: CASSTQGFTEAFF
DNA: TGTGCCAGTAGCACACAGGGGTTCACTGAAGCTTTCTTT

V: TRBV20-1
size: .
J: TRBJ2-1
D: .
CDR3: CSATRGAGRYNEQFF
DNA: TGCAGTGCTACCAGAGGAGCGGGCCGGTACAATGAGCAGTTCTTC

V: TRBV4-1
size: .
J: TRBJ1-2
D: TRBD1
CDR3: CASSPERDRLSLSYGYTF
DNA: TGCGCCAGCAGTCCCGAAAGGGACAGGCTCTCACTATCCTATGGCTACACCTTC